Listed below are T cell receptor beta chains from one sample, sequenced in a study of blood T cell repertoires in COVID-19. The data were produced by immunoSEQ multiplex PCR, yet TCRdb's version contains in-frame clones alone and is incomplete. The data contain over 300,000 clones, nearly 90% of them singletons. Sequenced input: peripheral blood. Receptors were obtained from a man between 18 and 35 years old with active or convalescent COVID-19. Each CDR3 is given with its conserved first and last residue.

TRBV18,TRBJ1-5,CASSPSGSQPQHF
TRBV19,TRBJ1-5,CASSALTGQPQHF
TRBV15,TRBJ2-5,CATSAKRGNQETQYF
TRBV18,TRBJ2-5,CASSPPRPQETQYF
TRBV5-5,TRBJ2-1,CASSLGSGGANEQFF
TRBV12-3/TRBV12-4,TRBJ2-1,CASSHRSYNEQFF
TRBV6-6,TRBJ1-5,CASSFDRGQPQHF
TRBV4-2,TRBJ1-1,CASSQALWRSDTEAFF
TRBV4-3,TRBJ1-6,CASSQDLVQGVGYNSPLHF
TRBV7-3,TRBJ1-4,CASSTGPGEYEKLFF
TRBV19,TRBJ2-5,CASSRKQGGAPGTQYF
TRBV7-9,TRBJ2-2,CASSFGTGTTGELFF
TRBV15,TRBJ1-2,CATDAGTANYGYTF
TRBV2,TRBJ2-1,CASSEAAGPTYNEQFF
TRBV11-3,TRBJ2-3,CASSVTTSTDTQYF
TRBV19,TRBJ2-1,CASSTGVEQFF
TRBV18,TRBJ2-1,CASSPRTSGTYEQFF
TRBV5-1,TRBJ2-3,CASSLDEGWADTQYF
TRBV28,TRBJ2-3,CASLLAGGGDTQYF
TRBV21-1,TRBJ2-2,CASSSLTGTGELFF
TRBV24-1,TRBJ2-1,CATSAGGQGSYNEQFF
TRBV6-5,TRBJ1-1,CASVSGVMNTEAFF
TRBV5-1,TRBJ1-1,CASGIRGFGTEAFF
TRBV19,TRBJ1-5,CASRGQPSNQPQHF
TRBV4-2,TRBJ1-5,CASSQVRGFGGNQPQHF
TRBV4-1,TRBJ1-3,CASSQPGGNTIYF
TRBV7-2,TRBJ2-7,CASSLVRGQGYGEQYF
TRBV28,TRBJ1-2,CASRHQDRNYGYTF
TRBV30,TRBJ1-5,CAWSRRQGRSPQHF
TRBV4-3,TRBJ2-3,CASSQEFWGPDTQYF